This TCR beta chain was recorded in a study of T cells after yellow fever vaccination. Across the whole study: The SMART-Seq v4 Ultra Low Input method served to prepare the low-cell-number fractions. Study-level results: Abundant clonotypes from the bulk population could have been carried over as contaminants into FACS-sorted repertoires. Clones from primary vaccination mostly reappeared after the booster (96% CD4, approximately 86% CD8).

This CDR3 contains 15 residues. Trimming cost V 4 bases and J 1 base, with 11 bases left between them. Germline assignment: CDR1 LGHNA and CDR2 YSLEER. Concerning this clonotype itself: Its target is not known.

Template-switching 5'RACE yielded the TCR cDNA; a universal primer site and UMIs were added in the process. TCRdb itself ran the 5' RACE reads through MiXCR, one entry per CDR3 protein. The sample includes approximately 300,000 distinct CDR3 sequences, around 6.8% of them seen just once. This rearrangement joins TRBV4-3 to TRBJ2-1; a weak D match, TRBD2 (5 bases). Sequencing was performed on PBMCs, taken about 41 days after the first yellow fever vaccination. This TCR derives from a man between 18 and 35 years old who received the YFV17D yellow fever vaccine. Here the CDR3 DNA reads TGCGCCAGCAGCCCCACGGGGTGGTCCTACAATGAGCAGTTCTTC. Translation: CASSPTGWSYNEQFF.